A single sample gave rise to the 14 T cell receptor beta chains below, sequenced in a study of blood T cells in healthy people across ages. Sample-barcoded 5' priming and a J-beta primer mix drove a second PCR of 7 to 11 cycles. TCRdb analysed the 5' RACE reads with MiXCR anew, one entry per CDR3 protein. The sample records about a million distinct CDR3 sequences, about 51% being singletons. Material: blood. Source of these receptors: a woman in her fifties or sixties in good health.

CDR3 sequence: CATSSRTSGNTGELFF. CDR3 nucleotides: TGTGCCACCAGCAGTAGGACTAGCGGTAACACCGGGGAGCTGTTTTTT. The V gene is TRBV15, the J gene TRBJ2-2, with 10 bases lining up with TRBD2. Per the germline V gene, CDR1 is LNHNV and CDR2 is YYDKDF (reference sequence). The ends lost 3 bases at V and 2 bases at J; junction bases unmatched: 3. The CDR3 consists of 16 residues.

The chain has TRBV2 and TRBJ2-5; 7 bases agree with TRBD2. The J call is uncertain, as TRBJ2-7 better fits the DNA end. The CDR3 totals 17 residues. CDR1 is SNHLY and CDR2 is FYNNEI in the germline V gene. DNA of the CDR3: TGTGCCAGCAGTGGATTCGGCGTGGCGGGAGAGGACACCGAGCAGTACTTC. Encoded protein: CASSGFGVAGEDTEQYF.

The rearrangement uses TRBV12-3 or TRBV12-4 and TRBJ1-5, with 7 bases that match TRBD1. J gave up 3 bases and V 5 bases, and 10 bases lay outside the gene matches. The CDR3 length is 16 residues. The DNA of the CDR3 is TGTGCCAGCAGTCCATCTCCGGGACAGCTCAATCAGCCCCAGCATTTT. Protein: CASSPSPGQLNQPQHF.

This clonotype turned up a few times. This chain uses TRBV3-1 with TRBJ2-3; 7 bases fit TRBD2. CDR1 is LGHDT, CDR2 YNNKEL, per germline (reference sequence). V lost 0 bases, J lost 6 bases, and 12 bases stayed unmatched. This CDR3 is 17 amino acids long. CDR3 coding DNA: TGTGCCAGCAGCCAAGATGGGAGCGGGACCCTCCAGGATACGCAGTATTTT. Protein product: CASSQDGSGTLQDTQYF.

As DNA, the CDR3 is TGTGCCAGCAGCCCCGACAGGGGGCGATCAGAGACCCAGTACTTC. This codes for CASSPDRGRSETQYF. This chain uses TRBV7-2 with TRBJ2-7; 10 bases fit TRBD1. TRBJ2-5 matches the DNA end more closely, so the J call is doubtful. CDR3 length: 15 residues. Germline V gene lookup returns CDR1 SGHTA and CDR2 FQGNSA.

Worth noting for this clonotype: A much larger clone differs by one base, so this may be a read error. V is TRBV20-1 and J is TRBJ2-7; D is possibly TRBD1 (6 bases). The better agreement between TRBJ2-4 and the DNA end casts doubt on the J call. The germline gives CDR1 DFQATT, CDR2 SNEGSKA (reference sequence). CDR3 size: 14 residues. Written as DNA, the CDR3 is TGCAGTGCTCGGACCACAGGGTATAAAAACATTCAGTACTTC. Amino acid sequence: CSARTTGYKNIQYF.

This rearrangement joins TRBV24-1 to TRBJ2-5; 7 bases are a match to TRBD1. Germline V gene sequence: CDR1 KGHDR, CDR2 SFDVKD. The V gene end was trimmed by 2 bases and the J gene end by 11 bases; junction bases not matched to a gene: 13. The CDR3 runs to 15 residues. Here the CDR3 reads CATSDSGQRTWEQYF. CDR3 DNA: TGTGCCACCAGTGATTCGGGACAGCGTACTTGGGAGCAGTACTTC.

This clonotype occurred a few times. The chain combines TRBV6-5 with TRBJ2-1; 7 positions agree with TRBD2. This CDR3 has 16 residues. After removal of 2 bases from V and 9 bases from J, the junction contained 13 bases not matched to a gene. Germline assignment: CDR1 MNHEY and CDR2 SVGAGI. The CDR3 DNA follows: TGTGCCAGCAGTTACCACGCCGGGACTATCGATCGTGAGCAGTTCTTC. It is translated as CASSYHAGTIDREQFF.

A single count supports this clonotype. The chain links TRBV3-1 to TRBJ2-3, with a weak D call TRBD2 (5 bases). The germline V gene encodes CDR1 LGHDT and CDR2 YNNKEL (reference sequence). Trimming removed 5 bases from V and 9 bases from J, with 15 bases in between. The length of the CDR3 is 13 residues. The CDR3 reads CASSKNRGITQYF. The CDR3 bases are TGTGCCAGCAGCAAGAACCGGGGTATAACGCAGTATTTT.

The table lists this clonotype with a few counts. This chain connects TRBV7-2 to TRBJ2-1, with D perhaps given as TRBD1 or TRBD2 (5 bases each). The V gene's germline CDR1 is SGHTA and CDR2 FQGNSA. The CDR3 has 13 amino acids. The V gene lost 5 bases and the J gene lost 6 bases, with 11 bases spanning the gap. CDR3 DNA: TGTGCCAGCAGCATGGACGGGGCCAATGAGCAGTTCTTC. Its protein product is CASSMDGANEQFF.

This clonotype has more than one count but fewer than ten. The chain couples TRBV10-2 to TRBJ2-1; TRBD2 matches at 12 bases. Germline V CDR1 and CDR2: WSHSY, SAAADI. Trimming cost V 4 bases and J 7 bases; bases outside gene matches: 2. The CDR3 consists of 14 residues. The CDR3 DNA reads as TGCGCCAGCAGTGCGACTAGCGGGAGAAATGAGCAGTTCTTC. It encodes CASSATSGRNEQFF.

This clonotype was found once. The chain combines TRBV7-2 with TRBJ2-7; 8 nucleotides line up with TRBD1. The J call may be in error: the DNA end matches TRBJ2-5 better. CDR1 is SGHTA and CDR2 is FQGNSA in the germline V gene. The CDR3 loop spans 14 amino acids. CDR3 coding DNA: TGTGCCAGCAGCTTGCCCGGGACAGGTGGGACCCAGTACTTC. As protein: CASSLPGTGGTQYF.

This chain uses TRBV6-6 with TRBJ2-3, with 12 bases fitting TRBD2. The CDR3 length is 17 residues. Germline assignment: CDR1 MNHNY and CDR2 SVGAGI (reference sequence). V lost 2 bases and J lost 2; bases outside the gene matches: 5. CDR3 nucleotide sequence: TGTGCCAGCAGTTACCGCGGACTAGCGGGACTCACAGATACGCAGTATTTT. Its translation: CASSYRGLAGLTDTQYF.

The CDR3 protein is CASSVNRQGAYEQYF. Here the CDR3 DNA reads TGTGCCAGCAGCGTAAATAGACAGGGCGCCTACGAGCAGTACTTC. V and J are TRBV7-9 and TRBJ2-7; 7 bases are a match to TRBD1. The CDR3 has 15 residues. Germline trimming cut 5 bases from V and 2 bases from J; bases unmatched to any gene: 9. Germline V lookup: CDR1 SEHNR, CDR2 FQNEAQ (reference sequence).